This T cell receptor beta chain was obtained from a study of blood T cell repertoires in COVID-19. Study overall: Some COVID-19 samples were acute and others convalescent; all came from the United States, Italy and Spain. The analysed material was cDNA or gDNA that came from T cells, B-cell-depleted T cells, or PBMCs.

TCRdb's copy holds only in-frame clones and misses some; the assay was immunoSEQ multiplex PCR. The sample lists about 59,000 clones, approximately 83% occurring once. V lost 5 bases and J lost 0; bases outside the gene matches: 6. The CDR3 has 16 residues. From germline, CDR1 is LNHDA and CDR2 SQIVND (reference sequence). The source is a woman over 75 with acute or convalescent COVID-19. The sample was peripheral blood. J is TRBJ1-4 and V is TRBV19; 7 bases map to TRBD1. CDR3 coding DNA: TGTGCCAGTAGTCTCTCCGGGACAGCAACTAATGAAAAACTGTTTTTT. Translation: CASSLSGTATNEKLFF.